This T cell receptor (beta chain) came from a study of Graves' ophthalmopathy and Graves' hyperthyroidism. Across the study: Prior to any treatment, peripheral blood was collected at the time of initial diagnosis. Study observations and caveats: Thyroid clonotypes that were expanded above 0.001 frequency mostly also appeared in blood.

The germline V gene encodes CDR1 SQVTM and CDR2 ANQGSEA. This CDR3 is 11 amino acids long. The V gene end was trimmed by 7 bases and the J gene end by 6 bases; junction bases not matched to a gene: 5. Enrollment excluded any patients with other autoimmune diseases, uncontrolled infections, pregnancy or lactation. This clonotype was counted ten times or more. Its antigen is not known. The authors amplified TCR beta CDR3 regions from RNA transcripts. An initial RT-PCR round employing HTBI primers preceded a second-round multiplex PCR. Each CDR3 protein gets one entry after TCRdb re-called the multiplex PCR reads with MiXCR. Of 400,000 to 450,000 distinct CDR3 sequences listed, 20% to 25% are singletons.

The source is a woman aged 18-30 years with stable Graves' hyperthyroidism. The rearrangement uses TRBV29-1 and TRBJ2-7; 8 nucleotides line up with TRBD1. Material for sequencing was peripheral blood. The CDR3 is CSALTGVEQYF. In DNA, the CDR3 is TGCAGCGCCTTGACAGGGGTCGAGCAGTACTTC.